This is a list of T cell receptor beta chains from one sample in a study of blood T cell repertoires in COVID-19. Sequencing used immunoSEQ multiplex PCR; TCRdb keeps in-frame clones, though not all of them. The table records approximately 250,000 clones, about 80% of them present only once. Specimen: PBMCs or T cells enriched from blood (not recorded which). The origin of the receptors is a man aged 35-49 years who had recovered from COVID-19. The CDR3 runs from the conserved cysteine through the conserved F or W. D genes are given only for firm matches. Size is stated for part of the rows, as once, few or many counts, or as a class when the clone is expanded.

CDR3 protein | CDR3 DNA | D gene | V gene | CDR3 length | J gene | clone size
CASSPYQEGMNTEAFF | TGCGCCAGCAGCCCGTACCAGGAGGGTATGAACACTGAAGCTTTCTTT | - | TRBV4-1 | 16 | TRBJ1-1 | -
CASSLGRTGGGYTF | TGTGCCAGCAGCTTAGGCAGGACAGGGGGTGGCTACACCTTC | TRBD1 | TRBV7-2 | 14 | TRBJ1-2 | -
CASSFGGGYQPQHF | TGCGCCAGCAGCTTCGGGGGAGGGTATCAGCCCCAGCATTTT | - | TRBV5-1 | 14 | TRBJ1-5 | once
CASSYAGGTEAFF | TGTGCCAGCAGTTACGCGGGAGGCACTGAAGCTTTCTTT | - | TRBV6-6 | 13 | TRBJ1-1 | few
CAWSWLGSEQYF | TGTGCCTGGAGTTGGTTGGGGAGCGAGCAGTACTTC | - | TRBV30 | 12 | TRBJ2-7 | -
CASCTSGGYEQYF | TGTGCCAGCTGTACTAGCGGGGGCTACGAGCAGTACTTC | TRBD2 | TRBV27 | 13 | TRBJ2-7 | -
CASSLDRGNGYTF | TGTGCCAGCAGCCTAGACAGGGGGAATGGCTACACCTTC | TRBD1 | TRBV11-2 | 13 | TRBJ1-2 | -
CASSSTGGSSGNTIYF | TGCGCCAGCAGCTCGACAGGGGGCTCCTCTGGAAACACCATATATTTT | TRBD1 | TRBV5-1 | 16 | TRBJ1-3 | -
CASSLFGTGGFQPQHF | TGTGCCAGCAGTTTGTTCGGGACAGGGGGCTTTCAGCCCCAGCATTTT | TRBD1 | TRBV28 | 16 | TRBJ1-5 | -
CASTPDTGTGVRYGYTF | TGTGCCAGCACCCCCGATACCGGGACAGGGGTTAGATATGGCTACACCTTC | TRBD1 | TRBV5-6 | 17 | TRBJ1-2 | -
CASSPGGIIGRLFF | TGTGCCAGCAGCCCAGGGGGGATAATCGGTAGACTGTTTTTT | TRBD1 | TRBV28 | 14 | TRBJ1-4 | -
CASSRPGTGNQPQHF | TGTGCCAGCAGTCGCCCCGGGACAGGGAATCAGCCCCAGCATTTT | TRBD1 | TRBV27 | 15 | TRBJ1-5 | -
CASNPTLGQGDEKLFF | TGTGCCAGCAACCCCACCCTGGGACAGGGAGACGAAAAACTGTTTTTT | TRBD1 | TRBV28 | 16 | TRBJ1-4 | -
CASSLGPGGWETQYF | TGTGCCAGCAGCTTAGGTCCAGGGGGGTGGGAGACCCAGTACTTC | - | TRBV7-2 | 15 | TRBJ2-5 | -
CASSPQTSGSYNEQFF | TGTGCCAGCAGCCCGCAGACTAGCGGGTCCTACAATGAGCAGTTCTTC | TRBD2 | TRBV7-8 | 16 | TRBJ2-1 | -
CASDRTGGGNQPQHF | TGTGCCAGCGATAGGACAGGGGGTGGGAATCAGCCCCAGCATTTT | TRBD1 | TRBV7-2 | 15 | TRBJ1-5 | -
CASSRQGSSYEQYF | TGTGCCAGCAGCAGACAGGGGAGCTCCTACGAGCAGTACTTC | TRBD1 | TRBV28 | 14 | TRBJ2-7 | -
CASRQEKNIQYF | TGTGCCAGCCGACAGGAGAAAAACATTCAGTACTTC | - | TRBV2 | 12 | TRBJ2-4 | once
CASSQVWGGLETQYF | TGTGCCAGCAGCCAAGTCTGGGGAGGGTTGGAGACCCAGTACTTC | TRBD2 | TRBV3-1/TRBV3-2 | 15 | TRBJ2-5 | -
CASSLNRVVNSPLHF | TGTGCCAGCAGTTTGAACAGGGTCGTGAATTCACCCCTCCACTTT | - | TRBV27 | 15 | TRBJ1-6 | -
CASSATENYGYTF | TGTGCCAGCAGCGCGACAGAAAACTATGGCTACACCTTC | - | TRBV5-4 | 13 | TRBJ1-2 | -
CASSEWRGNTEAFF | TGTGCCAGCAGTGAATGGCGCGGAAACACTGAAGCTTTCTTT | - | TRBV25-1 | 14 | TRBJ1-1 | -
CASSPCSGGGCEQFF | TGTGCCAGCTCACCATGTAGCGGGGGGGGTTGTGAGCAGTTCTTC | TRBD2 | TRBV18 | 15 | TRBJ2-1 | -
CASRSKSGTQDGNIQYF | TGTGCAAGTCGCTCAAAAAGCGGGACACAGGACGGAAACATTCAGTACTTC | - | TRBV12-2 | 17 | TRBJ2-4 | -
CAIRGPLNTEAFF | TGTGCCATCAGGGGCCCTTTGAACACTGAAGCTTTCTTT | - | TRBV10-3 | 13 | TRBJ1-1 | -
CASGRQGIYGYTF | TGTGCCAGCGGAAGACAGGGGATCTATGGCTACACCTTC | TRBD1 | TRBV28 | 13 | TRBJ1-2 | -
CASSFKAGMNTEAFF | TGTGCCAGCAGCTTCAAGGCAGGGATGAACACTGAAGCTTTCTTT | - | TRBV11-2 | 15 | TRBJ1-1 | -
CASSQFLNQPQHF | TGTGCCAGCAGCCAATTCCTTAATCAGCCCCAGCATTTT | - | TRBV3-1/TRBV3-2 | 13 | TRBJ1-5 | -
CASSRAELNYGYTF | TGTGCCAGCTCGCGGGCAGAACTTAACTATGGCTACACCTTC | - | TRBV18 | 14 | TRBJ1-2 | -
CASSFGQSSNQPQHF | TGTGCCAGCAGTTTCGGACAATCGAGCAATCAGCCCCAGCATTTT | - | TRBV6-5 | 15 | TRBJ1-5 | -
CASSVLAGDYNEQFF | TGTGCCAGCAGTGTCCTAGCGGGGGACTACAATGAGCAGTTCTTC | TRBD2 | TRBV2 | 15 | TRBJ2-1 | -
CASSERSSGGYEQYF | TGCGCCAGCTCCGAAAGGAGTAGCGGGGGCTACGAGCAGTACTTC | TRBD2 | TRBV5-1 | 15 | TRBJ2-7 | -
CASSSGGSNIQYF | TGTGCCAGCAGCTCCGGAGGGTCAAACATTCAGTACTTC | - | TRBV5-4 | 13 | TRBJ2-4 | -
CASSAQVNGYEQYF | TGCGCCAGCAGCGCACAGGTAAATGGGTACGAGCAGTACTTC | - | TRBV5-1 | 14 | TRBJ2-7 | -
CASKGEMNTEAFF | TGTGCCAGCAAGGGGGAGATGAACACTGAAGCTTTCTTT | - | TRBV2 | 13 | TRBJ1-1 | -
CASSIFSAGGDTQYF | TGTGCCAGTAGTATTTTTAGCGCAGGGGGAGATACGCAGTATTTT | TRBD1 | TRBV19 | 15 | TRBJ2-3 | once